The clone carrying this TCR beta chain was seen a few times. This specimen comes from a study of blood T cell repertoires in COVID-19. Study details: Researchers got acute and convalescent COVID-19 samples from the United States, Italy and Spain. Sources were T cells, B-cell-depleted T cells, or PBMCs; the material itself was cDNA or gDNA.

Germline values: CDR1 SGHTA, CDR2 FQGNSA. This CDR3 spans 16 amino acids. V trimming: 5 bases; J trimming: 5 bases; junction bases outside the gene matches: 11. In the original processing: Estimation of nucleated cell counts was performed using reference gene primer amplification. Data came from immunoSEQ multiplex PCR; TCRdb stores just in-frame clones and leaves some out. V, J and clone size reflect that table, while D and trimming were determined from the DNA. The sample comprises a few hundred thousand clones, about nine tenths of which are singletons, and around 6.5% rests with the top ten. Sequenced material: peripheral blood. J is TRBJ2-7 and V is TRBV7-2, with 11 bases matching TRBD2. The clonotype comes from a man aged 55 to 70 with acute or convalescent COVID-19. The CDR3 nucleotides are TGTGCCAGCAGCCGTAAGCGACTAGCGGGAACTGACGAGCAGTACTTC. This translates into CASSRKRLAGTDEQYF. Combining the CDR3 with reference TRBV7-2 and TRBJ2-7 gives the whole variable domain GAGVSQSPSNKVTEKGKDVELRCDPISGHTALYWYRQSLGQGLEFLIYFQGNSAPDKSGLPSDRFSAERTGGSVSTLTIQRTQQEDSAVYLCASSRKRLAGTDEQYFGPGTRLTVT.